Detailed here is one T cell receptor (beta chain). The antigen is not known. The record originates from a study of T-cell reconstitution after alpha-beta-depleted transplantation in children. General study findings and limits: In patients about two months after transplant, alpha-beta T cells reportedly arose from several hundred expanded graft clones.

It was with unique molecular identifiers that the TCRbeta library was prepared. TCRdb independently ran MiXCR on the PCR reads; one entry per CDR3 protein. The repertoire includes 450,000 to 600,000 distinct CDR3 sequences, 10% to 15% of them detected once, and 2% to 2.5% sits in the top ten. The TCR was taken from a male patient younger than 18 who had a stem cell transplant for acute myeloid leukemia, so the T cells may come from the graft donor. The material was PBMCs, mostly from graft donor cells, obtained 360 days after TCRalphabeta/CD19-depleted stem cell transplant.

CDR3 sequence: CASSLVGRGGETQYF. DNA for the CDR3: TGCGCCAGCAGCTTAGTCGGGAGAGGCGGAGAGACCCAGTACTTC. The gene calls are TRBV5-1 and TRBJ2-5; perhaps TRBD2 as D (6 bases). Between the trimmed V and J ends, which lost 2 bases and 4 bases, there was a span of 15 bases. There are 15 residues in the CDR3. CDR1 is SGHRS, CDR2 YFSETQ, per germline.